A selection of T cell receptor beta chains follows, all from one sample in a study of Ad26.COV2.S vaccination and SARS-CoV-2 variants. The method was immunoSEQ multiplex PCR; TCRdb's version includes in-frame clones alone and lacks a portion of them. The sample has about 97,000 clones, roughly 75% seen once; the top ten hold 15% to 20%. Sequenced material: peripheral blood, taken after recovery from COVID-19. The source is a human donor who had recovered from COVID-19. The CDR3 runs from the conserved cysteine through the conserved F or W. A D gene is named only where the DNA matches it firmly. Some rows mark clone size as missing; the rest say once, few, many or name a class of expanded clone.

NA	TRBV12-3/TRBV12-4	NA	TRBJ2-1	TGTGCCAGCAGTCCCGGACCAAGCAATGAGCAGTTCTTC	CASSPGPSNEQFF
TRBD2	TRBV24-1	NA	TRBJ2-1	TGTGCCACCAGTGTTGGGGGGGACAATGAGCAGTTCTTC	CATSVGGDNEQFF
NA	TRBV7-2	NA	TRBJ2-2	TGTGCCAGCAGCTCACGTAGTACCGGGGAGCTGTTTTTT	CASSSRSTGELFF
TRBD2	TRBV7-2	NA	TRBJ2-3	TGTGCCAGCAGCCTTCTACCGTCGACTAGCGGGGGGAGCACAGATACGCAGTATTTT	CASSLLPSTSGGSTDTQYF
NA	TRBV5-1	few	TRBJ1-1	TGCGCCAGCAGCTTGGTTCCAAACACTGAAGCTTTCTTT	CASSLVPNTEAFF
TRBD1	TRBV7-9	few	TRBJ1-1	TGTGCCAGCACGACAGGGAAGAACACTGAAGCTTTCTTT	CASTTGKNTEAFF
TRBD2	TRBV11-2	NA	TRBJ2-3	TGTGCCAGCAGCTTAAGACTCTTAGCGGGGGGAATAGAAACAGATACGCAGTATTTT	CASSLRLLAGGIETDTQYF
TRBD1	TRBV30	NA	TRBJ2-7	TGTGCCTACTCGCGGGACAGGGGTTACGAGCAGTACTTC	CAYSRDRGYEQYF
NA	TRBV19	NA	TRBJ2-2	TGTGCCAGTAGTATCTCGGACACCGGGGAGCTGTTTTTT	CASSISDTGELFF
NA	TRBV2	NA	TRBJ2-3	TGTGCCAGCAGTGAACAGGGGCCGGGCACAGATACGCAGTATTTT	CASSEQGPGTDTQYF
NA	TRBV12-3/TRBV12-4	NA	TRBJ2-3	TGTGCCAGCAGTTTTTGGACAGATACGCAGTATTTT	CASSFWTDTQYF
TRBD1	TRBV6-5	NA	TRBJ2-2	TGTGCCAGCAGTAGAGGGACAGGGTTCACCGGGGAGCTGTTTTTT	CASSRGTGFTGELFF
TRBD1	TRBV28	NA	TRBJ1-2	TGTGCCAGCAGTTACGGGACAGAGTATGGCTACACCTTC	CASSYGTEYGYTF
NA	TRBV19	NA	TRBJ2-1	TGTGCCAGTAGTCCAGGACAGAACTCGCTAGAGGCGGGCTACAATGAGCAGTTCTTC	CASSPGQNSLEAGYNEQFF
NA	TRBV19	once	TRBJ1-4	TGTGCCAGTAGTACCCGGGGTTTTGGAGATGAAAAACTGTTTTTT	CASSTRGFGDEKLFF
NA	TRBV4-1	NA	TRBJ2-2	TGCGCCAGCAGCTCTGGCGGCAGGGGAACCGGGGAGCTGTTTTTT	CASSSGGRGTGELFF
NA	TRBV7-3	NA	TRBJ2-7	TGTGCCAGCAGCTTAGGGCAGGGTAGGGAGCAGTACTTC	CASSLGQGREQYF
NA	TRBV7-3	NA	TRBJ2-3	TGTGCCAGCAGCCGCGAGGGGGTTATCACAGATACGCAGTATTTT	CASSREGVITDTQYF